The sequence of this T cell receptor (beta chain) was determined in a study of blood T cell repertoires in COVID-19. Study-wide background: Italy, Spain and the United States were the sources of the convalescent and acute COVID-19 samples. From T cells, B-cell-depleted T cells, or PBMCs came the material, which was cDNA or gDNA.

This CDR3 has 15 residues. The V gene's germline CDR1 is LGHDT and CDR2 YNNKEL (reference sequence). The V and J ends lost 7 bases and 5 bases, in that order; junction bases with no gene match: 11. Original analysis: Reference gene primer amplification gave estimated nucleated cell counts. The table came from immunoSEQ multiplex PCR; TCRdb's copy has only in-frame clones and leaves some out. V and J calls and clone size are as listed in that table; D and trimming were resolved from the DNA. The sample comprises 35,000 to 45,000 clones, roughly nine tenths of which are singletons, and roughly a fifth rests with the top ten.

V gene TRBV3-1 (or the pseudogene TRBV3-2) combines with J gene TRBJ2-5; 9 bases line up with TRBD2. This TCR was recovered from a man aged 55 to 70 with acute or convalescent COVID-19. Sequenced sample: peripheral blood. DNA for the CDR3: TGTGCCAGCACCCGGGGAGCGGGAGGAGGGGAGACCCAGTACTTC. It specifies CASTRGAGGGETQYF.